This T cell receptor beta chain emerged from a study of T cell responses to AZD1222 COVID-19 vaccine. The study's findings and limits: Unmutated variant regions are reportedly the target of nearly half of TCRs that are spike-specific.

CDR1 and CDR2 (germline): ENHRY, SYGVKD. J gave up 4 bases and V 2 bases, and 6 bases lay outside the gene matches. This CDR3 spans 16 amino acids. As regards this clone: Its antigen remains unidentified.

Generated by immunoSEQ multiplex PCR, the TCRdb table keeps only in-frame clones and is missing some. The table lists approximately 200,000 clones, roughly 92% of them singletons, with around 3.6% in the top ten. The V and J genes are TRBV10-3 and TRBJ2-3, with 10 bases aligning to TRBD2. Sequences were derived from peripheral blood, sampled 28 days after the second AZD1222 dose. The origin of this receptor is an adult who received the AZD1222 COVID-19 vaccine. The CDR3, as DNA: TGTGCCATCAGTGAGCCTGTAGCGGGAGGCCCAGATACGCAGTATTTT. This codes for CAISEPVAGGPDTQYF.